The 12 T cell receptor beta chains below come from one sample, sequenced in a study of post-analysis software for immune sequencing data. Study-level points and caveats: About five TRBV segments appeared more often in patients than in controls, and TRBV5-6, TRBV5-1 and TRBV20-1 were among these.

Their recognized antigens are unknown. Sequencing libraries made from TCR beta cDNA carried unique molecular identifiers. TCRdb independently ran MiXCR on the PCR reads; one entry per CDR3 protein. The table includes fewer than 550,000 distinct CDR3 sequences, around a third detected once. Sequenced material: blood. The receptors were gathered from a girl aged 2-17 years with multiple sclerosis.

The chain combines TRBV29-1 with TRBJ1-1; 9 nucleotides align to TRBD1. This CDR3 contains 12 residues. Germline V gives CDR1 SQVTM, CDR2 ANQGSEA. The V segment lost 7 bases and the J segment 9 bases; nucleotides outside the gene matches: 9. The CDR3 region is CSAQDRGWKAFF. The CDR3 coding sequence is TGCAGCGCCCAGGACAGGGGCTGGAAAGCTTTCTTT.

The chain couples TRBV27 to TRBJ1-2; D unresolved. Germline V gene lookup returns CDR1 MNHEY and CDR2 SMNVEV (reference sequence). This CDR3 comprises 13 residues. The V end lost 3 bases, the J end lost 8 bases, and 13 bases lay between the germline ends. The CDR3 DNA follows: TGTGCCAGCAGTTTGACCCTTGGGCAGGGCTACACCTTC. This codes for CASSLTLGQGYTF.

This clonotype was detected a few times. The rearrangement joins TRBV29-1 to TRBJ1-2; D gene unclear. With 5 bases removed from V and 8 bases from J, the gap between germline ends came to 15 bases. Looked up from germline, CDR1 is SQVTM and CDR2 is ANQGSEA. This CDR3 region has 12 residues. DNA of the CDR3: TGCAGCGTTCCGGGCCGGAACGGGGGCTACACCTTC. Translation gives CSVPGRNGGYTF.

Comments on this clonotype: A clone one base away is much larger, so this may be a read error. The CDR3 reads CASTPSGGGETQYF. In DNA, the CDR3 is TGTGCCAGCACTCCTAGCGGGGGGGGTGAGACCCAGTACTTC. The J gene is TRBJ2-5, the V gene TRBV6-6; 12 nucleotides line up with TRBD2. Trimming cost V 7 bases and J 5 bases; bases outside gene matches: 5. The CDR3 runs to 14 residues. Germline V CDR1 and CDR2: MNHNY, SVGAGI (reference sequence).

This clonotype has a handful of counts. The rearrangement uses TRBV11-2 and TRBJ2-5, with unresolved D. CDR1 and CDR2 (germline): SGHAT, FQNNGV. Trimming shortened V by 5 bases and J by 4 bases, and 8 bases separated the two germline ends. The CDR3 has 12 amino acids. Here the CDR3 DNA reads TGTGCCAGCAGCAAAAGGGTAGAGACCCAGTACTTC. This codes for CASSKRVETQYF.

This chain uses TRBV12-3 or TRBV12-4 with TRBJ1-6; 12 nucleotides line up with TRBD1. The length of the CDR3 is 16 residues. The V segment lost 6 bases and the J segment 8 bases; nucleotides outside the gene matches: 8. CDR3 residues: CASSLGQGAPYSPLHF. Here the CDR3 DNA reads TGTGCCAGCAGCTTGGGACAGGGGGCTCCCTATTCACCCCTCCACTTT.

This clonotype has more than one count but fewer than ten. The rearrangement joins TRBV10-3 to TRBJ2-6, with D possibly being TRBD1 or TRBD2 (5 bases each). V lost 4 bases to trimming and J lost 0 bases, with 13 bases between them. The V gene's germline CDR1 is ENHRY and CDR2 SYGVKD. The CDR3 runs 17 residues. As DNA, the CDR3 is TGTGCCATCAGTGGTAGGGACGGCCGCTCTGGGGCCAACGTCCTGACTTTC. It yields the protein CAISGRDGRSGANVLTF.

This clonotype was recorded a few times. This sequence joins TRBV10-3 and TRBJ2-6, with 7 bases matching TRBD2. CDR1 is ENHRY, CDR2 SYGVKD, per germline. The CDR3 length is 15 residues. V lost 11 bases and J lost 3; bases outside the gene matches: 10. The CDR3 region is CAVSGRGVGANVLTF. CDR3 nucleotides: TGTGCCGTCTCAGGACGGGGGGTTGGGGCCAACGTCCTGACTTTC.

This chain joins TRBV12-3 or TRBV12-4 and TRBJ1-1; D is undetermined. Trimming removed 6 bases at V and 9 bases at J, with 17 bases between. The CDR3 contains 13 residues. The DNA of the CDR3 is TGTGCCAGCAGCCCTCCGAGCGGGGAGAAAGCTTTCTTT. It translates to CASSPPSGEKAFF.

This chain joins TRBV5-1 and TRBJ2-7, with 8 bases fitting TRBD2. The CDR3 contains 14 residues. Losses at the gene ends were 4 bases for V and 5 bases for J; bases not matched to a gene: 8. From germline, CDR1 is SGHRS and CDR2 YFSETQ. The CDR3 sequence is CASSLGAGVNEQYF. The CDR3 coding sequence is TGCGCCAGCAGCCTGGGAGCGGGGGTAAACGAGCAGTACTTC.

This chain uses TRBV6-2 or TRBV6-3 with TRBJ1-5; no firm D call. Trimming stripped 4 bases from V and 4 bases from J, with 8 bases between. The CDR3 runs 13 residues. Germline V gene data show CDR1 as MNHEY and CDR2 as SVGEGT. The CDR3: CASSWSANQPQHF. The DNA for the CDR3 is TGTGCCAGCAGTTGGTCAGCGAATCAGCCCCAGCATTTT.

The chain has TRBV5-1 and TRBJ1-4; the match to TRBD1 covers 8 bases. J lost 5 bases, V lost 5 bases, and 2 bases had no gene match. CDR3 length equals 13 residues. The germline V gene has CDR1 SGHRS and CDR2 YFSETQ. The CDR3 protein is CASRDRENEKLFF. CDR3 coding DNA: TGCGCCAGCAGGGACAGGGAGAATGAAAAACTGTTTTTT. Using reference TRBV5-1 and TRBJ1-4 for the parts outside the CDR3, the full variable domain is KAGVTQTPRYLIKTRGQQVTLSCSPISGHRSVSWYQQTPGQGLQFLFEYFSETQRNKGNFPGRFSGRQFSNSRSEMNVSTLELGDSALYLCASRDRENEKLFFGSGTQLSVL.